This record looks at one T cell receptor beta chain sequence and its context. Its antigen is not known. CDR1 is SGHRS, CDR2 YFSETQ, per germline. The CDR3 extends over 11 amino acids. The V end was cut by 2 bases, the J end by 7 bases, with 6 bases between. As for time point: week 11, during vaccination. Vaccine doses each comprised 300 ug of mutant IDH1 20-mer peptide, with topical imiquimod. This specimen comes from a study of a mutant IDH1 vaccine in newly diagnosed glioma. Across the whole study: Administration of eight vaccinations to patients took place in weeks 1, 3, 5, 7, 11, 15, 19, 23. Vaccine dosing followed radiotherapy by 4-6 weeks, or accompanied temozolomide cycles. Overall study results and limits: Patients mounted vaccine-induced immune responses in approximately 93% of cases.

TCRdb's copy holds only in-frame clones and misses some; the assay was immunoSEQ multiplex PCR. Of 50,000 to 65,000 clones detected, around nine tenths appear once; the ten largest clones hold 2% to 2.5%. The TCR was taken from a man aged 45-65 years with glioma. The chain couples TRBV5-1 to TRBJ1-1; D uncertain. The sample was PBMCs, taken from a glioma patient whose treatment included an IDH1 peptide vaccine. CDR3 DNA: TGCGCCAGCAGCTTCGGACGTGAAGCTTTCTTT. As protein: CASSFGREAFF. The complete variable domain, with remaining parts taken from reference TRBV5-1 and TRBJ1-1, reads KAGVTQTPRYLIKTRGQQVTLSCSPISGHRSVSWYQQTPGQGLQFLFEYFSETQRNKGNFPGRFSGRQFSNSRSEMNVSTLELGDSALYLCASSFGREAFFGQGTRLTVV.